The sequence of this TCR beta chain was determined in a study of PD-1 blockade in mismatch repair-deficient tumors. Method: immunoSEQ multiplex PCR; TCRdb's copy keeps in-frame clones and lacks some. The sample holds approximately 38,000 clones, around 79% seen once. V dropped 5 bases and J dropped 15; count of bases not matched to a gene: 5. The CDR3 length is 13 residues. CDR1 and CDR2 (germline): MRHNA, SNTAGT. This clone has just a few counts. The chain has TRBV6-4 and TRBJ2-1; 15 bases align to TRBD2. The sample consisted of peripheral blood, taken 4 weeks after starting pembrolizumab. The TCR originated in an adult with mismatch repair-deficient cancer. CDR3 loop: CASSPGTSGRMFF. The CDR3 nucleotides read TGTGCCAGCAGTCCGGGGACTAGCGGGAGGATGTTCTTC.